These 17 T cell receptor beta chains were sequenced from one sample in a study of blood T cell repertoires in COVID-19. Sequenced by immunoSEQ multiplex PCR; TCRdb stores in-frame clones only, minus some. This sample has 400,000 or so clones; about 90% occur once, and the top ten carry roughly 0.78%. Sequences were obtained from peripheral blood. These TCRs come from a man between 18 and 35 years old with COVID-19, enrolled during active disease.

The CDR3: CASSPLTENTEAFF. CDR3 DNA: TGTGCCAGCAGTCCCCTGACAGAGAACACTGAAGCTTTCTTT. The chain recombines TRBV25-1 with TRBJ1-1; D possibly corresponds to TRBD1 (5 bases). Trimming took 5 bases from V and 1 from J, leaving 11 bases between them. Germline lookup yields CDR1 MGHDK and CDR2 SYGVNS. This CDR3 contains 14 residues.

The rearrangement joins TRBV19 to TRBJ1-2; TRBD1 is a possible D gene (5 bases). The CDR3 has 13 residues. The V and J ends lost 5 bases and 4 bases respectively, with 11 bases between them. Germline CDR1 LNHDA, CDR2 SQIVND (reference sequence). CDR3 nucleotide sequence: TGTGCCAGTAGTCCAGGGATACTCTATGGCTACACCTTC. It translates to CASSPGILYGYTF.

This clone was seen a few times. The V call is TRBV3-1 (or the pseudogene TRBV3-2), the J call TRBJ2-7, with 10 nucleotides matching TRBD1. The germline V gene encodes CDR1 LGHDT and CDR2 YNNKEL (reference sequence). CDR3 size: 14 residues. The J segment lost 7 bases and the V segment lost 2 bases, leaving 5 bases of the junction unmatched. This CDR3 is CASSQSGTGEEQYF. CDR3 nucleotide sequence: TGTGCCAGCAGCCAATCCGGGACAGGGGAGGAGCAGTACTTC.

This chain joins TRBV5-1 and TRBJ2-7; tentatively, D is TRBD2 (6 bases). This CDR3 has 15 amino acids. With 3 bases removed from V and 2 bases from J, the gap between germline ends came to 15 bases. Germline lookup yields CDR1 SGHRS and CDR2 YFSETQ. Here the CDR3 reads CASSSGPAGTYEQYF. CDR3 DNA sequence: TGCGCCAGCAGCTCGGGGCCAGCGGGCACCTACGAGCAGTACTTC.

This chain links TRBV16 with TRBJ1-1; D is unclear. The CDR3 runs to 14 residues. CDR1 and CDR2 from the germline V gene are KGHSY and FQNENV. Trimming cost V 4 bases and J 1 base, with 10 bases left between them. The CDR3 region is CASSPNARNTEAFF. DNA of the CDR3: TGTGCCAGCAGCCCTAACGCGAGGAACACTGAAGCTTTCTTT.

CDR3 in amino acids: CASSYIGPSSTTDTQYF. CDR3 nucleotides: TGTGCCAGCAGTTATATTGGGCCGAGTTCAACTACAGATACGCAGTATTTT. The rearrangement uses TRBV6-2 or TRBV6-3 and TRBJ2-3, with D unclear. Trimming removed 3 bases from V and 3 bases from J, with 19 bases in between. There are 17 residues in the CDR3. Per the germline V gene, CDR1 is MNHEY and CDR2 is SVGEGT.

The V gene is TRBV7-2, the J gene TRBJ2-3; maybe TRBD1 (6 bases). This CDR3 is 18 amino acids long. V was trimmed by 2 bases and J by 2 bases, leaving 20 bases between them. Per the germline V gene, CDR1 is SGHTA and CDR2 is FQGNSA. The CDR3 DNA follows: TGTGCCAGCAGCTTACAGGGGCCAACCCCTTCATACACAGATACGCAGTATTTT. The encoded protein is CASSLQGPTPSYTDTQYF.

The chain is built from TRBV7-9 and TRBJ1-5, with D uncertain. Germline V CDR1 and CDR2: SEHNR, FQNEAQ (reference sequence). V was pared by 0 bases and J by 1 base, with 7 bases between. This CDR3 has 15 residues. In DNA form, the CDR3 reads TGTGCCAGCAGCTTAGCAGGCGGAAGCAATCAGCCCCAGCATTTT. Translated, it gives CASSLAGGSNQPQHF.

The chain links TRBV5-4 to TRBJ2-2, with 8 positions matching TRBD2. The junction had 9 bases not matched to a gene; V was cut back by 4 bases and J by 7 bases. Germline V lookup: CDR1 SGHNT, CDR2 YYREEE (reference sequence). The CDR3 contains 15 residues. The CDR3 coding sequence is TGTGCCAGCAGCCCGGGGACTAGTACGGGCGGGGAGCTGTTTTTT. It translates to CASSPGTSTGGELFF.

This clone was counted once. J is TRBJ1-5 and V is TRBV19; perhaps TRBD1 as D (5 bases). In germline, CDR1 is LNHDA, CDR2 SQIVND (reference sequence). The CDR3 sequence is 16 residues long. Trimming cost V 5 bases and J 0 bases, with 14 bases left between them. CDR3 amino acids: CASSRGRGGSNQPQHF. In DNA form, the CDR3 reads TGTGCCAGTAGTCGAGGACGGGGGGGTAGCAATCAGCCCCAGCATTTT.

The chain links TRBV2 to TRBJ2-1; 12 bases map to TRBD2. CDR1 SNHLY and CDR2 FYNNEI come from the germline V gene. This CDR3 has 15 residues. V was clipped by 6 bases and J by 5 bases; unmatched bases: 5. In DNA form, the CDR3 reads TGTGCCAGCAGATCACGACTAGCGGGGGACAATGAGCAGTTCTTC. Translated: CASRSRLAGDNEQFF.

The chain joins TRBV7-2 to TRBJ2-7; 11 nucleotides line up with TRBD2. This CDR3 has 15 amino acids. CDR1 is SGHTA and CDR2 is FQGNSA in the germline V gene. V lost 1 base and J lost 5; bases outside the gene matches: 4. The CDR3 region has the DNA TGTGCCAGCAGCTTAGAGACTAGCGGGATCCACGAGCAGTACTTC. Encoded protein: CASSLETSGIHEQYF.

This clone was counted a few times. The chain couples TRBV9 to TRBJ1-3, with D uncertain. The length of the CDR3 is 13 residues. Germline loops: CDR1 SGDLS, CDR2 YYNGEE. V shed 2 bases and J shed 0 bases, with 3 bases lying between them. CDR3 sequence (DNA): TGTGCCAGCAGCGTGGCCTCTGGAAACACCATATATTTT. It translates to CASSVASGNTIYF. Variable domain in full (rest from reference TRBV9 and TRBJ1-3): DSGVTQTPKHLITATGQRVTLRCSPRSGDLSVYWYQQSLDQGLQFLIQYYNGEERAKGNILERFSAQQFPDLHSELNLSSLELGDSALYFCASSVASGNTIYFGEGSWLTVV.

The rearrangement uses TRBV7-8 and TRBJ1-2; tentative D call: TRBD1 (5 bases). Trimming removed 1 base at V and 7 bases at J, with 19 bases between. CDR1 and CDR2 from the germline V gene are SGHVS and FQNEAQ. CDR3 size: 16 residues. CDR3 DNA: TGTGCCAGCAGCTTAGTTTCGGGCAGGGAAGTTTTTGGCTACACCTTC. Translated: CASSLVSGREVFGYTF. The whole variable domain, filled in from reference TRBV7-8 and TRBJ1-2, reads GAGVSQSPRYKVAKRGQDVALRCDPISGHVSLFWYQQALGQGPEFLTYFQNEAQLDKSGLPSDRFFAERPEGSVSTLKIQRTQQEDSAVYLCASSLVSGREVFGYTFGSGTRLTVV.

The gene calls are TRBV10-1 and TRBJ2-5; a weak D match, TRBD2 (5 bases). This CDR3 comprises 14 residues. Germline values: CDR1 WNHNN, CDR2 SYGVQD (reference sequence). V dropped 4 bases and J dropped 4 bases, with 13 bases sitting between them. The CDR3 bases are TGCGCCAGCAGTGGTGCGGGCCCCCGAGAGACCCAGTACTTC. Residues: CASSGAGPRETQYF.

This chain links TRBV24-1 with TRBJ2-1; no clear D. This CDR3 region has 13 residues. Germline loops: CDR1 KGHDR, CDR2 SFDVKD. Trimming left V 5 bases short and J 9 bases short, with 13 bases between. CDR3 DNA: TGTGCCACCAGTGCCCCCGCTGGCAGTGAGCAGTTCTTC. This encodes CATSAPAGSEQFF.

The chain combines TRBV19 with TRBJ1-4; 9 positions agree with TRBD1. Germline V gene lookup returns CDR1 LNHDA and CDR2 SQIVND (reference sequence). Trimming cost V 5 bases and J 4 bases; bases outside gene matches: 8. CDR3 length: 16 residues. The CDR3 sequence: CASSGGQGRGNEKLFF. The DNA of the CDR3 is TGTGCCAGTAGTGGGGGACAGGGTAGAGGTAATGAAAAACTGTTTTTT.